The rows below give T cell receptor beta chains drawn from one sample of a study of blood T cell repertoires in COVID-19. Clones were read by immunoSEQ multiplex PCR, and TCRdb kept only the in-frame ones, dropping some. The table has about 120,000 clones, around 89% seen once; the top ten hold less than 8%. Sequenced material: peripheral blood. The receptors originated from a man in his fifties with acute or convalescent COVID-19. Both conserved end residues are part of each CDR3. D genes are given only for firm matches. Where a row states a size, it is once, few, many or the class of an expanded clone; other rows omit it.

cdr3_nt	cdr3_aa	v_call	clone_size	d_call	j_call
TGCGCCAGCAGCTTGACGGCAGGGGTCCTTGAAAAACTGTTTTTT	CASSLTAGVLEKLFF	TRBV5-1	-	-	TRBJ1-4
TGCGCCAGCAGCCGGGACTTTCCGAACACCGGGGAGCTGTTTTTT	CASSRDFPNTGELFF	TRBV5-1	-	-	TRBJ2-2
TGTGCCAGCAGGGATCCATGGACTAGCGGGACCACAGATACGCAGTATTTT	CASRDPWTSGTTDTQYF	TRBV2	few	TRBD2	TRBJ2-3
TGTGCCAGCAGCTACGGACAGACACAAGAGACCCAGTACTTC	CASSYGQTQETQYF	TRBV5-4	-	-	TRBJ2-5
TGTGCCAGCAGTGAGTTTCTTAGCGGGAGTGCAGATACGCAGTATTTT	CASSEFLSGSADTQYF	TRBV2	once	TRBD2	TRBJ2-3
TGTGCCAGCAGCTCCTTACGGTCGCCCCTTAATGAAAAACTGTTTTTT	CASSSLRSPLNEKLFF	TRBV11-2	few	-	TRBJ1-4
TGTGCCAGCAGCCCAACTACCACAGATACGCAGTATTTT	CASSPTTTDTQYF	TRBV11-2	-	-	TRBJ2-3
TGCGCCAGCAGCTTGGGAGCAATCCGCCAAGAGACCCAGTACTTC	CASSLGAIRQETQYF	TRBV5-1	-	-	TRBJ2-5
TGTGCCACCCGTCCTGGGCAGGGGGCGACCGGGGAGCTGTTTTTT	CATRPGQGATGELFF	TRBV24-1	-	TRBD1	TRBJ2-2
TGTGCCAGCAGCCCCCAACTTAGCGGGAGGGTGGACATTCAGTACTTC	CASSPQLSGRVDIQYF	TRBV7-2	-	TRBD2	TRBJ2-4
TGTGCCCCTCAGGGGGACAGGGGGGATCACGAGCAGTACTTC	CAPQGDRGDHEQYF	TRBV15	-	TRBD1	TRBJ2-7
TGTGCCAGCAGCTTAAGTTCGGGAGCACACTACAATGAGCAGTTCTTC	CASSLSSGAHYNEQFF	TRBV5-5	-	-	TRBJ2-1
TGTGCCAGCAGTGCCAACAGGGACACTGAAGCTTTCTTT	CASSANRDTEAFF	TRBV6-4	-	-	TRBJ1-1
TGTGCCAGCAGTTTAGGGGGGTTTCACGGGGAGCTGTTTTTT	CASSLGGFHGELFF	TRBV27	-	-	TRBJ2-2
TGTGCCTGGAGTGGACCGGGACAATTCACCGAGCAGTACTTC	CAWSGPGQFTEQYF	TRBV30	-	-	TRBJ2-7
TGTGCCAGCAGCTTAGTGGCAGGGCCATATGAGCAGTTCTTC	CASSLVAGPYEQFF	TRBV7-9	-	-	TRBJ2-1
TGTGCCTGGAGCCAGGAGGCGAAACATTCACCCCTCCACTTT	CAWSQEAKHSPLHF	TRBV30	few	-	TRBJ1-6
TGTGCCAGCAGCCGGGACTGGACAGATACGCAGTATTTT	CASSRDWTDTQYF	TRBV5-4	-	-	TRBJ2-3
TGTGCCAGCAGTGAATCAGGGAACTATGGCTACACCTTC	CASSESGNYGYTF	TRBV6-4	-	-	TRBJ1-2
TGTGCCAGCGGTTTGGGGACAGGCGTCATACGGGGCTACACCTTC	CASGLGTGVIRGYTF	TRBV7-2	-	TRBD1	TRBJ1-2
TGCGCCAGCAGTGAAGGCAGGGCACTTGGCAATCAGCCCCAGCATTTT	CASSEGRALGNQPQHF	TRBV10-2	-	-	TRBJ1-5
TGTGCCAGCAGTCCGGCGGAGTTCTATGGCTACACCTTC	CASSPAEFYGYTF	TRBV6-4	-	-	TRBJ1-2
TGTGCCAGCAGCCTTAGCGGGACGGCCTACGAGCAGTACTTC	CASSLSGTAYEQYF	TRBV13	-	TRBD2	TRBJ2-7
TGTGCCAGCAGTTGGGGACAGGGCGAGCAGGATGAGCAGTTCTTC	CASSWGQGEQDEQFF	TRBV7-9	-	TRBD1	TRBJ2-1
TGTGCCAGCAGCCCGAGGTCGGTGTATCAGGGGGAGTCCTTT	CASSPRSVYQGESF	TRBV3-1/TRBV3-2	-	TRBD1	TRBJ1-6
TGTGCCAGCAGCGAGGGACTAGCGGGCTACGAGCAGTACTTC	CASSEGLAGYEQYF	TRBV7-9	-	TRBD2	TRBJ2-7
TGTGCCAGCAGAAGGACAGTGAACACTGAAGCTTTCTTT	CASRRTVNTEAFF	TRBV7-2	once	-	TRBJ1-1
TGCGCCAGCAGCCAGCACAGGGCCTACGAGCAGTACTTC	CASSQHRAYEQYF	TRBV4-3	-	-	TRBJ2-7
TGCAGCGTTGTTCCCCCAGGGGGCACTGGAAACACCATATATTTT	CSVVPPGGTGNTIYF	TRBV29-1	once	TRBD1	TRBJ1-3
TGTGCCAGCAGTGACGTCGGGAGGCGTAACAATGAGCAGTTCTTC	CASSDVGRRNNEQFF	TRBV6-1	once	TRBD2	TRBJ2-1
TGTGCCAGCAGCTTAGGCCGGGAGAGGAAAGCTTTCTTT	CASSLGRERKAFF	TRBV13	few	-	TRBJ1-1
TGTGCCAGTAGTCTTCAACAGGCCGGATGGGACACCATATATTTT	CASSLQQAGWDTIYF	TRBV19	once	-	TRBJ1-3
TGTGCCTGGAAAGGGGTAGGCTACGAGCAGTACTTC	CAWKGVGYEQYF	TRBV30	-	-	TRBJ2-7
TGCGCCAGCAGCTTGGGGCCCAGGGGGACAGTCGGCGAGCAGTACTTC	CASSLGPRGTVGEQYF	TRBV5-1	few	TRBD1	TRBJ2-7
TGTGCCACCAGCAGCGGGACTAGCGGGAGCTCTAGCACAGATACGCAGTATTTT	CATSSGTSGSSSTDTQYF	TRBV15	-	TRBD2	TRBJ2-3
TGTGCCAGCAGTTACTCGGGGACAGGGCATGAAAAACTGTTTTTT	CASSYSGTGHEKLFF	TRBV6-2/TRBV6-3	-	TRBD1	TRBJ1-4
TGTGCCAGCAGTTTATACAGGGCACCCTACAATGAGCAGTTCTTC	CASSLYRAPYNEQFF	TRBV27	-	-	TRBJ2-1
TGTGCCAGCAGCTTGTTGTCGATAGCGGGAGCTACTGAGCAGTTCTTC	CASSLLSIAGATEQFF	TRBV5-5	-	TRBD2	TRBJ2-1
TGTGCCAGCAGCTTAAAACCTACAGGGACTGAAGCTTTCTTT	CASSLKPTGTEAFF	TRBV7-2	once	-	TRBJ1-1
TGCGCCAGCAGCTTCCGGGACACCTACAATGAGCAGTTCTTC	CASSFRDTYNEQFF	TRBV5-1	-	-	TRBJ2-1
TGTGCCAGCAGCGCTAGGGTTGGCGGGAACGAGCAGTACTTC	CASSARVGGNEQYF	TRBV7-2	-	-	TRBJ2-7
TGCGCCAGCAGCTCCAGGACAGGGGGCGACGGCTACACCTTC	CASSSRTGGDGYTF	TRBV5-1	-	TRBD1	TRBJ1-2
TGTGCCAGCAAGGACAGGGCGCGGGGAGAGACCCAGTACTTC	CASKDRARGETQYF	TRBV6-5	-	TRBD1	TRBJ2-5
TGTGCCAGCAGCCCCCCCGGCTCCTACGAGCAGTACTTC	CASSPPGSYEQYF	TRBV11-3	-	-	TRBJ2-7
TGCAGCGCAAATATGAACACTGAAGCTTTCTTT	CSANMNTEAFF	TRBV29-1	-	-	TRBJ1-1
TGTGCCAGCAGCCAAGGCCGACAGGGAGGTAAGAATCAGCCCCAGCATTTT	CASSQGRQGGKNQPQHF	TRBV14	-	TRBD1	TRBJ1-5
TGTGCCAGCAGCCATTCTTTACGTACATACCCAAACACTGAAGCTTTCTTT	CASSHSLRTYPNTEAFF	TRBV27	-	-	TRBJ1-1
TGCAGTGCTAGTCTCCTAGCGGGGGTAAATGAGCAGTTCTTC	CSASLLAGVNEQFF	TRBV20-1	-	TRBD2	TRBJ2-1
TGTGCCACCAGCAGAGAAGGACTAGCGGGAGCGCGAACCGGGGAGCTGTTTTTT	CATSREGLAGARTGELFF	TRBV15	-	TRBD2	TRBJ2-2
TGTGCCAGCAGTTTCGATAGCGGGCCGGCGAGCTCCTACAATGAGCAGTTCTTC	CASSFDSGPASSYNEQFF	TRBV28	-	TRBD2	TRBJ2-1
TGTGCCAGCAGCTTGGAGGGTTGGGGTGTCTACGAGCAGTACTTC	CASSLEGWGVYEQYF	TRBV7-9	-	-	TRBJ2-7
TGTGCCAGCAGTGACAGCTATAGCAATCAGCCCCAGCATTTT	CASSDSYSNQPQHF	TRBV6-4	few	-	TRBJ1-5
TGCGCCAGCAGTGAGTCGATAGGGCGCAACAGGATCTCTAACTATGGCTACACCTTC	CASSESIGRNRISNYGYTF	TRBV10-2	-	-	TRBJ1-2
TGTGCCAGTAGGTGGGGGGACACTGAAGCTTTCTTT	CASRWGDTEAFF	TRBV19	-	-	TRBJ1-1
TGTGCCACCAGTGATCCGAATCAGCCCCAGCATTTT	CATSDPNQPQHF	TRBV24-1	few	-	TRBJ1-5
TGTGCCAGTAGTGGAAGGACAGGCCATTTCACAGATACGCAGTATTTT	CASSGRTGHFTDTQYF	TRBV19	-	TRBD1	TRBJ2-3